The 28 T cell receptor beta chains below were found in one sample sequenced in a study of blood T cell repertoires in COVID-19. Only in-frame clones appear in the TCRdb table, and some are missing; sequencing was by immunoSEQ multiplex PCR. The table lists over 50,000 clones, approximately 85% of them singletons, with roughly 10% in the top ten. Sequencing was carried out using peripheral blood. All receptors come from a human donor in a cohort sampled during active COVID-19.

J is TRBJ2-1 and V is TRBV24-1, with a possible D match to TRBD1 (5 bases). Looked up from germline, CDR1 is KGHDR and CDR2 is SFDVKD. V dropped 3 bases and J dropped 0 bases, with 17 bases sitting between them. This CDR3 is 18 amino acids long. The CDR3 nucleotides are TGTGCCACCAGTGATCCCCTGACAGCGCCGAGCTCCTACAATGAGCAGTTCTTC. Amino acid sequence: CATSDPLTAPSSYNEQFF.

The chain combines TRBV3-1 (or the pseudogene TRBV3-2) with TRBJ2-7, with D perhaps TRBD2 (5 bases). The CDR3 consists of 12 residues. From germline, CDR1 is LGHDT and CDR2 YNNKEL (reference sequence). Trimming shortened V by 1 base and J by 7 bases, and 8 bases separated the two germline ends. DNA for the CDR3: TGTGCCAGCAGCCAAGGAAAGCGGGAGCAGTACTTC. Its translation: CASSQGKREQYF.

The rearrangement joins TRBV12-3 or TRBV12-4 to TRBJ2-7; D possibly corresponds to TRBD2 (6 bases). V shed 1 base and J shed 3 bases, with 7 bases lying between them. This CDR3 is built from 13 residues. The CDR3 DNA reads as TGTGCCAGCAGTTTAGGGACTAACTACGAGCAGTACTTC. Translating it yields CASSLGTNYEQYF.

This chain links TRBV28 with TRBJ2-6; possible D gene TRBD1, 6 bases. V lost 6 bases and J lost 0, with 15 bases in between. CDR1 and CDR2 (germline): MDHEN, SYDVKM. The CDR3 covers 17 residues. The CDR3 DNA reads as TGTGCCAGCAGCCCCCAGGGGATGAACTCTGGGGCCAACGTCCTGACTTTC. It yields the protein CASSPQGMNSGANVLTF.

This chain joins TRBV3-1 (or the pseudogene TRBV3-2) and TRBJ2-2; D is unclear. This CDR3 region has 13 residues. CDR1 LGHDT and CDR2 YNNKEL come from the germline V gene (reference sequence). The V and J ends lost 2 bases and 6 bases respectively, with 7 bases between them. CDR3 residues: CASSQLTAGELFF. CDR3 DNA: TGTGCCAGCAGCCAACTAACCGCCGGGGAGCTGTTTTTT.

This chain connects TRBV6-4 to TRBJ2-1; no firm D call. The V end was cut by 0 bases, the J end by 2 bases, with 11 bases between. CDR1 and CDR2 from the germline V gene are MRHNA and SNTAGT. The CDR3 is 16 amino acids. CDR3 sequence reads: CASSDSGKWPYNEQFF. The DNA for the CDR3 is TGTGCCAGCAGTGACTCTGGTAAATGGCCCTACAATGAGCAGTTCTTC.

The chain links TRBV28 to TRBJ2-7; D perhaps matches TRBD1 (6 bases). From germline, CDR1 is MDHEN and CDR2 SYDVKM. The CDR3 sequence is 19 residues long. Deletions cut 4 bases from V and 3 bases from J, with 28 bases between. The CDR3 nucleotides read TGTGCCAGCAGTTCCAGTTATTCCGGGCCGGGACACAGATACTACGAGCAGTACTTC. This sequence encodes CASSSSYSGPGHRYYEQYF.

The chain couples TRBV7-2 to TRBJ2-3; D not certain. The CDR3 runs to 14 residues. V was pared by 3 bases and J by 0 bases, with 7 bases between. Germline values: CDR1 SGHTA, CDR2 FQGNSA. In DNA, the CDR3 is TGTGCCAGCAGCTTGTTGCGAAGCACAGATACGCAGTATTTT. The encoded protein is CASSLLRSTDTQYF. Full variable domain (remainder filled in from reference TRBV7-2 and TRBJ2-3): GAGVSQSPSNKVTEKGKDVELRCDPISGHTALYWYRQSLGQGLEFLIYFQGNSAPDKSGLPSDRFSAERTGGSVSTLTIQRTQQEDSAVYLCASSLLRSTDTQYFGPGTRLTVL.

The V gene is TRBV30, the J gene TRBJ2-3; maybe TRBD1 (7 bases). CDR3 size: 22 residues. In germline, CDR1 is GTSNPN, CDR2 SVGIG (reference sequence). Between the trimmed V and J ends, which lost 1 base and 0 bases, there was a span of 32 bases. The CDR3 nucleotides read TGTGCCTGGAGTGATTTGGGACAGACCAGCGCGGAGGGCCTTACTAGCACAGATACGCAGTATTTT. It translates to CAWSDLGQTSAEGLTSTDTQYF.

The V call is TRBV6-5, the J call TRBJ1-1, with D perhaps matching TRBD1 (6 bases). Germline assignment: CDR1 MNHEY and CDR2 SVGAGI. The CDR3 loop spans 16 amino acids. Trimming took 2 bases from V and 1 from J, leaving 14 bases between them. This CDR3 is CASSYVQGSPNTEAFF. The CDR3 nucleotides are TGTGCCAGCAGTTACGTTCAGGGGTCCCCGAACACTGAAGCTTTCTTT.

The chain recombines TRBV19 with TRBJ2-1, with 11 bases lining up with TRBD1. Germline V gene sequence: CDR1 LNHDA, CDR2 SQIVND (reference sequence). V shed 1 base, J shed 13 bases, and the junction held 3 bases outside the gene matches. The CDR3 has 13 amino acids. This CDR3 reads CASSIGWTGGQFF. In DNA form, the CDR3 reads TGTGCCAGTAGTATAGGTTGGACAGGGGGCCAGTTCTTC.

This clone was counted between two and nine times. V and J are TRBV4-3 and TRBJ2-2; 7 nucleotides agree with TRBD2. CDR3 length equals 18 residues. The J segment lost 2 bases and the V segment lost 0 bases, leaving 9 bases of the junction unmatched. CDR1 LGHNA and CDR2 YSLEER come from the germline V gene. CDR3 bases: TGCGCCAGCAGCCAAGAATCGATAAGCGGGATTAACACCGGGGAGCTGTTTTTT. Translation: CASSQESISGINTGELFF.

The gene calls are TRBV2 and TRBJ2-1, with D perhaps matching TRBD1 (5 bases). The ends were cut back, 2 bases at V and 5 bases at J, with 7 bases in the middle. In germline, CDR1 is SNHLY, CDR2 FYNNEI. The length of the CDR3 is 13 residues. DNA of the CDR3: TGTGCCAGCAGTGAACCGGACAACAATGAGCAGTTCTTC. This gives the protein CASSEPDNNEQFF.

The V gene is TRBV6-2 or TRBV6-3, the J gene TRBJ2-7, with a weak D call TRBD1 (5 bases). V was trimmed by 0 bases and J by 3 bases, leaving 12 bases between them. Germline CDR1 reads MNHEY; CDR2 reads SVGEGT. CDR3 length: 15 amino acids. CDR3: CASSYSNRRGYEQYF. The CDR3 DNA sequence: TGTGCCAGCAGTTACTCAAACAGGCGAGGCTACGAGCAGTACTTC.

CDR3 amino acids: CASRTWTSGALSGANVLTF. The CDR3 bases are TGTGCCAGCAGAACATGGACTAGCGGGGCCCTCTCTGGGGCCAACGTCCTGACTTTC. This chain joins TRBV7-2 and TRBJ2-6; 12 bases agree with TRBD2. The CDR3 loop spans 19 amino acids. The ends lost 6 bases at V and 0 bases at J; junction bases unmatched: 9. Germline V lookup: CDR1 SGHTA, CDR2 FQGNSA.

CDR3 residues: CASSVASGVLEQYF. For the CDR3, the DNA is TGTGCCAGCAGCGTAGCATCAGGGGTCCTCGAGCAGTACTTC. The J gene is TRBJ2-7, the V gene TRBV9; a weak D match, TRBD1 (6 bases). This CDR3 comprises 14 residues. CDR1 SGDLS and CDR2 YYNGEE come from the germline V gene. Trimming cost V 0 bases and J 6 bases, with 13 bases left between them. Full variable domain (outside the CDR3, taken from reference TRBV9 and TRBJ2-7): DSGVTQTPKHLITATGQRVTLRCSPRSGDLSVYWYQQSLDQGLQFLIQYYNGEERAKGNILERFSAQQFPDLHSELNLSSLELGDSALYFCASSVASGVLEQYFGPGTRLTVT.

The genes are TRBV27 and TRBJ2-7; D is perhaps TRBD1 (6 bases). V lost 2 bases to trimming and J lost 7 bases, with 18 bases between them. In germline, CDR1 is MNHEY, CDR2 SMNVEV (reference sequence). This CDR3 spans 15 amino acids. The CDR3 bases are TGTGCCAGCAGTTTAGACGGGACATCCTTCGAGGAGCAGTACTTC. Protein: CASSLDGTSFEEQYF.

This chain uses TRBV2 with TRBJ1-4; D is perhaps TRBD1 (6 bases). Germline CDR1 is SNHLY and CDR2 is FYNNEI. The CDR3 has 16 amino acids. Trimming took 4 bases from V and 1 from J, leaving 13 bases between them. The CDR3 loop reads CASSVEGQGTNEKLFF. In DNA, the CDR3 is TGTGCCAGCAGTGTTGAGGGACAAGGAACTAATGAAAAACTGTTTTTT.

This chain links TRBV7-9 with TRBJ1-2; no definite D call. Germline V gene data show CDR1 as SEHNR and CDR2 as FQNEAQ (reference sequence). The CDR3 extends over 15 amino acids. Trimming removed 5 bases at V and 5 bases at J, with 18 bases between. The CDR3 DNA sequence: TGTGCCAGCAGCCCCGGGGAGGGCGGGGAGTATGGCTACACCTTC. Its translation: CASSPGEGGEYGYTF.

The sample holds many counts of this clone. J is TRBJ2-3 and V is TRBV11-2; 9 bases are shared with TRBD2. The junction had 4 bases not matched to a gene; V was cut back by 4 bases and J by 2 bases. The CDR3 length is 15 residues. Germline V CDR1 and CDR2: SGHAT, FQNNGV. Here the CDR3 reads CASSSWTSATDTQYF. CDR3 sequence (DNA): TGTGCCAGCAGCTCTTGGACTAGCGCCACAGATACGCAGTATTTT.

This chain links TRBV9 with TRBJ2-1; 7 bases fit TRBD2. The ends lost 0 bases at V and 1 base at J; junction bases unmatched: 1. The V gene's germline CDR1 is SGDLS and CDR2 YYNGEE. This CDR3 has 15 amino acids. This CDR3 is CASSVAGGSYNEQFF. The CDR3 DNA follows: TGTGCCAGCAGCGTAGCGGGAGGTTCCTACAATGAGCAGTTCTTC.

V usage is TRBV4-1 and J usage is TRBJ2-2; 7 nucleotides match TRBD2. CDR1 and CDR2 (germline): MGHRA, YSYEKL. Unmatched junction bases numbered 11, after V lost 0 bases and J lost 7 bases. The CDR3 loop spans 17 amino acids. CDR3 protein: CASSQEEREGRDGELFF. DNA of the CDR3: TGCGCCAGCAGCCAAGAAGAGAGGGAGGGCCGTGACGGGGAGCTGTTTTTT.

The V gene is TRBV6-5, the J gene TRBJ2-7, with D possibly being TRBD1 (5 bases). Per the germline V gene, CDR1 is MNHEY and CDR2 is SVGAGI. This CDR3 region has 15 residues. Trimming pared 8 bases from V and 2 bases from J, leaving 19 bases between. The CDR3 DNA sequence: TGTGCCAGCTCATCCCGACCAGACAGCACCTACGAGCAGTACTTC. It is translated as CASSSRPDSTYEQYF.

This chain uses TRBV24-1 with TRBJ2-7, with D possibly matching TRBD1 (6 bases). The CDR3 extends over 13 amino acids. The ends were cut back, 4 bases at V and 6 bases at J, with 12 bases in the middle. In germline, CDR1 is KGHDR, CDR2 SFDVKD. The CDR3 sequence is CATSDPRGGEQYF. The CDR3 DNA sequence: TGTGCCACCAGTGACCCCAGGGGCGGCGAGCAGTACTTC.

This chain links TRBV5-1 with TRBJ1-2; 8 positions agree with TRBD1. After removal of 0 bases from V and 7 bases from J, the junction contained 11 bases not matched to a gene. The CDR3 has 16 amino acids. Germline V gives CDR1 SGHRS, CDR2 YFSETQ. The CDR3 reads CASSLAGKQGESGYTF. The CDR3 nucleotides are TGCGCCAGCAGCTTGGCTGGGAAACAGGGGGAGAGTGGCTACACCTTC.

The CDR3 is CASSKKRTVQNTEAFF. DNA for the CDR3: TGTGCCAGCAGCAAAAAACGGACAGTTCAGAACACTGAAGCTTTCTTT. The genes are TRBV7-9 and TRBJ1-1; possibly TRBD1 for D (6 bases). The CDR3 is 16 residues long. The germline CDR1 and CDR2 sequences are SEHNR and FQNEAQ (reference sequence). The V and J ends lost 5 bases and 1 base respectively, with 17 bases between them.

The chain has TRBV25-1 and TRBJ2-3; 8 bases are shared with TRBD2. Germline assignment: CDR1 MGHDK and CDR2 SYGVNS. The V segment lost 0 bases and the J segment 3 bases; nucleotides outside the gene matches: 5. The length of the CDR3 is 16 residues. The CDR3 sequence is CASSEYWGLETDTQYF. The CDR3 DNA sequence: TGTGCCAGCAGTGAATATTGGGGACTAGAGACAGATACGCAGTATTTT.

This clone occurred once. This rearrangement joins TRBV27 to TRBJ2-7; 11 bases are shared with TRBD2. J lost 4 bases, V lost 2 bases, and 4 bases had no gene match. The CDR3 consists of 15 residues. Germline V gene lookup returns CDR1 MNHEY and CDR2 SMNVEV (reference sequence). CDR3 nucleotide sequence: TGTGCCAGCAGTTTAGCCGCTAGCGGGAGGTACGAGCAGTACTTC. Its protein product is CASSLAASGRYEQYF.